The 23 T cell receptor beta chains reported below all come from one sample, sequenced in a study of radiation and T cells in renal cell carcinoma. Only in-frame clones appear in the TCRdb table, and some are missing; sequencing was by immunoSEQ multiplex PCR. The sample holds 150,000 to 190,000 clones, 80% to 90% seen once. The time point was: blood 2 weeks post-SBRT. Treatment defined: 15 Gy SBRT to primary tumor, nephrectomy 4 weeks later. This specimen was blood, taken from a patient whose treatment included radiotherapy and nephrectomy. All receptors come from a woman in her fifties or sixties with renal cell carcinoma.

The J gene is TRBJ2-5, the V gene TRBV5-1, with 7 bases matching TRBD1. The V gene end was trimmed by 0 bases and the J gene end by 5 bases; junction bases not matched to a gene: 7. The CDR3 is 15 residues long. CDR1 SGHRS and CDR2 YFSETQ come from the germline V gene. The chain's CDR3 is CASSLAEGGYETQYF. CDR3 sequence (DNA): TGCGCCAGCAGCTTGGCCGAAGGGGGCTACGAGACCCAGTACTTC.

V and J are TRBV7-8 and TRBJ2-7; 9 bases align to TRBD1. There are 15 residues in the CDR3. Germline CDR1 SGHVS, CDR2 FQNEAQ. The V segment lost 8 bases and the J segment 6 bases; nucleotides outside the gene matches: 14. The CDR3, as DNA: TGTGCCAGCGGAGGCTTGGGACAGGGCCGCGGCGAGCAGTACTTC. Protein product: CASGGLGQGRGEQYF.

Written as DNA, the CDR3 is TGTGCCAGCAGTTACTCGAGCGGGGGGCCCACAGATACGCAGTATTTT. Protein: CASSYSSGGPTDTQYF. The chain couples TRBV6-5 to TRBJ2-3; 9 bases agree with TRBD2. Per the germline V gene, CDR1 is MNHEY and CDR2 is SVGAGI. V trimming: 0 bases; J trimming: 2 bases; junction bases outside the gene matches: 3. The CDR3 is 16 amino acids.

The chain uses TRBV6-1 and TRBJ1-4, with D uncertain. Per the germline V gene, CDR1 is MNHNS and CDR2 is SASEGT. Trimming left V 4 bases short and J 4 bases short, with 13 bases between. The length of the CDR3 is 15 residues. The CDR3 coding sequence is TGTGCCAGCAGTGCCTACCATACGGTTAATGAAAAACTGTTTTTT. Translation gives CASSAYHTVNEKLFF.

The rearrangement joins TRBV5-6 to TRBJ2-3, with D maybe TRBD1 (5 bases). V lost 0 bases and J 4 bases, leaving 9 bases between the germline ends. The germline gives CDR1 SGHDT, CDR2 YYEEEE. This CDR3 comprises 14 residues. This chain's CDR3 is CASSLGQLPDTQYF. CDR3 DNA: TGTGCCAGCAGCTTGGGACAGTTACCAGATACGCAGTATTTT. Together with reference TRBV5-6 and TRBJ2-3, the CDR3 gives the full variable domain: DAGVTQSPTHLIKTRGQQVTLRCSPKSGHDTVSWYQQALGQGPQFIFQYYEEEERQRGNFPDRFSGHQFPNYSSELNVNALLLGDSALYLCASSLGQLPDTQYFGPGTRLTVL.

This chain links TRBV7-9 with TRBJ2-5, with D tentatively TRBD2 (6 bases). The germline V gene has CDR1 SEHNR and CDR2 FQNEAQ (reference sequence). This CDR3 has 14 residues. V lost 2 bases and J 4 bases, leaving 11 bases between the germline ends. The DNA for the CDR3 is TGTGCCAGCAGCTTAATGCTAGCGCGAGAGACCCAGTACTTC. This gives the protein CASSLMLARETQYF.

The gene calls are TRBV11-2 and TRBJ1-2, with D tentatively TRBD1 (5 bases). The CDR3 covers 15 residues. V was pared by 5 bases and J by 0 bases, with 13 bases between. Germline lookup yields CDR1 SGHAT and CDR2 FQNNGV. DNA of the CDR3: TGTGCCAGCAGCCCAACCAGGGCGGCTAACTATGGCTACACCTTC. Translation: CASSPTRAANYGYTF.

CDR3 DNA sequence: TGTGCCAGCAGTGGAGGATTCTATGGCTACACCTTC. Its translation: CASSGGFYGYTF. J is TRBJ1-2 and V is TRBV2; no definite D call. V lost 4 bases, J lost 4 bases, and 7 bases lay in between. This CDR3 spans 12 amino acids. Germline V gives CDR1 SNHLY, CDR2 FYNNEI.

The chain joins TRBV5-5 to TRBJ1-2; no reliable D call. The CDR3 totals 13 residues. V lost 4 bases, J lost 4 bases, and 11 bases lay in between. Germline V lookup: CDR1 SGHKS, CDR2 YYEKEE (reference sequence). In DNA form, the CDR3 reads TGTGCCAGCAGCCCCAGCGGAGGCTATGGCTACACCTTC. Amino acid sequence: CASSPSGGYGYTF.

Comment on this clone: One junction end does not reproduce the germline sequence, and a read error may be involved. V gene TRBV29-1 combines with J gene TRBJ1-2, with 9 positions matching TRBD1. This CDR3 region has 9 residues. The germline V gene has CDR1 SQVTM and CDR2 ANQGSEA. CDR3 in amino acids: CSVGQGVAF. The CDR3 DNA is TGCAGCGTGGGACAGGGCGTAGCCTTC. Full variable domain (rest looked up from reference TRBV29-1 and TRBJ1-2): SAVISQKPSRDICQRGTSLTIQCQVDSQVTMMFWYRQQPGQSLTLIATANQGSEATYESGFVIDKFPISRPNLTFSTLTVSNMSPEDSSIYLCSVGQGVAFGSGTRLTVV.

The CDR3 sequence: CASSGDSQETQYF. The CDR3 nucleotides read TGTGCCAGTAGTGGGGACAGCCAAGAGACCCAGTACTTC. This chain joins TRBV19 and TRBJ2-5; 7 bases are a match to TRBD1. This CDR3 comprises 13 residues. Germline assignment: CDR1 LNHDA and CDR2 SQIVND (reference sequence). Trimming at V came to 5 bases and at J to 1 base, leaving 1 base not matched to a gene.

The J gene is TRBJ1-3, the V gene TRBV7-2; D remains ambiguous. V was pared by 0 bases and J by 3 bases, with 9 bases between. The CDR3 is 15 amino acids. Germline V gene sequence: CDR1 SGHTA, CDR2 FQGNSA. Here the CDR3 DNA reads TGTGCCAGCAGCTTAGCGGCGGGAGGTGGAAACACCATATATTTT. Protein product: CASSLAAGGGNTIYF.

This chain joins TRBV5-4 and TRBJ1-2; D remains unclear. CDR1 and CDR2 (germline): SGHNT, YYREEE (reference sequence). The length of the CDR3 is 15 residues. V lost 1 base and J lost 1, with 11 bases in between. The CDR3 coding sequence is TGTGCCAGCAGCTTGAGTCCGGTATATAACTATGGCTACACCTTC. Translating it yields CASSLSPVYNYGYTF.

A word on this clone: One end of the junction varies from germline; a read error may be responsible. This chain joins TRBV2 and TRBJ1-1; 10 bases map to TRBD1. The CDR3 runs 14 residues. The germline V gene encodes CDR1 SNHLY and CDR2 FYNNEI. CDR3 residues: CTSSSGQGFTEAFF. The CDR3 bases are TGTACCAGCAGTTCGGGACAGGGGTTCACTGAAGCTTTCTTT.

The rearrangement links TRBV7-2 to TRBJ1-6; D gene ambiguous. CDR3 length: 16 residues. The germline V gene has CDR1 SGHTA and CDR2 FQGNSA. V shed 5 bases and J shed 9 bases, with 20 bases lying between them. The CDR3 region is CASSPGAHIRVSPLHF. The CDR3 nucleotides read TGTGCCAGCAGCCCAGGCGCCCACATTCGGGTTTCACCCCTCCACTTT.

The CDR3 coding sequence is TGTGCCAGTAGCCCAATTTATTTTAATCCGGGGACGGGAGAGACCCAGTACTTC. Translated, it gives CASSPIYFNPGTGETQYF. The rearrangement links TRBV19 to TRBJ2-5; possibly TRBD1 or TRBD2 for D (5 bases each). The CDR3 is made up of 18 amino acids. The V and J ends lost 6 bases and 4 bases respectively, with 27 bases between them. Germline loops: CDR1 LNHDA, CDR2 SQIVND (reference sequence).

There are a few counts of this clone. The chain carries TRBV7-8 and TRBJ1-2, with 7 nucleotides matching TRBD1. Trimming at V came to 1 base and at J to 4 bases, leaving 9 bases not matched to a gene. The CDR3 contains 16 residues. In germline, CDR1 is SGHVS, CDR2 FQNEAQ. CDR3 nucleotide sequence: TGTGCCAGCAGCTTAGGCCCAGGGGGTAGGGGCTATGGCTACACCTTC. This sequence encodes CASSLGPGGRGYGYTF.

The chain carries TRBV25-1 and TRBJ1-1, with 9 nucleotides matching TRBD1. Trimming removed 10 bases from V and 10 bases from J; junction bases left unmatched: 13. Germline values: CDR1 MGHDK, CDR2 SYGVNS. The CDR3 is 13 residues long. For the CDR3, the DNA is TGTGCCACCTTAGGGACAGGGCGAAGTCGAGCTTTCTTT. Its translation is CATLGTGRSRAFF. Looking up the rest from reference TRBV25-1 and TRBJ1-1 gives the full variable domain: EADIYQTPRYLVIGTGKKITLECSQTMGHDKMYWYQQDPGMELHLIHYSYGVNSTEKGDLSSESTVSRIRTEHFPLTLESARPSHTSQYLCATLGTGRSRAFFGQGTRLTVV.

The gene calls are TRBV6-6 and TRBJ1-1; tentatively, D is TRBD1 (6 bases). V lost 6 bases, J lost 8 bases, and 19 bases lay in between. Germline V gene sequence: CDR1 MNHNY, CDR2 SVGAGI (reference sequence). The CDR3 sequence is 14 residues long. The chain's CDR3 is CASSLPGVPSEAFF. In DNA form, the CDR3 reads TGTGCCAGCAGCCTTCCAGGGGTTCCCTCCGAAGCTTTCTTT.

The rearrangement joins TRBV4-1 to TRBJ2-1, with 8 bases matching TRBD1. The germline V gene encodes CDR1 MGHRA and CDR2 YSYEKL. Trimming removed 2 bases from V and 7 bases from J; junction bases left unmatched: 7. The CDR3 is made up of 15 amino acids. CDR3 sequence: CASSQIQGAGNEQFF. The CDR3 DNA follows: TGCGCCAGCAGCCAAATTCAGGGGGCGGGTAATGAGCAGTTCTTC.

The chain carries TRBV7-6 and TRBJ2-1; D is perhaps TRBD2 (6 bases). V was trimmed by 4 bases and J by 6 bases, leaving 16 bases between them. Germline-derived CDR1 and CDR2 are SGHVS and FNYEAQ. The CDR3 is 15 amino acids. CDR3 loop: CASSSGTARVNEQFF. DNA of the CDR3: TGTGCCAGCAGCTCCGGGACTGCCAGGGTCAATGAGCAGTTCTTC.

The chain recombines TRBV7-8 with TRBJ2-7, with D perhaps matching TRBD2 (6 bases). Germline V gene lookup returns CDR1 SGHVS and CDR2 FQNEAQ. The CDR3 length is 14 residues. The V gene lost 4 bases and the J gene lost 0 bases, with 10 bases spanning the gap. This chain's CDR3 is CASSSGGSSYEQYF. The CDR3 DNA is TGTGCCAGCAGCTCAGGAGGGAGCTCCTACGAGCAGTACTTC.

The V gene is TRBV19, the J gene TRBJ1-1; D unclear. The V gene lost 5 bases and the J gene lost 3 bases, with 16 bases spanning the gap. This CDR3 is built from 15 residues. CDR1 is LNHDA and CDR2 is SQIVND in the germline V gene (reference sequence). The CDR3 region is CASSARTPGDTEAFF. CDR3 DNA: TGTGCCAGTAGTGCACGGACCCCCGGGGACACTGAAGCTTTCTTT.